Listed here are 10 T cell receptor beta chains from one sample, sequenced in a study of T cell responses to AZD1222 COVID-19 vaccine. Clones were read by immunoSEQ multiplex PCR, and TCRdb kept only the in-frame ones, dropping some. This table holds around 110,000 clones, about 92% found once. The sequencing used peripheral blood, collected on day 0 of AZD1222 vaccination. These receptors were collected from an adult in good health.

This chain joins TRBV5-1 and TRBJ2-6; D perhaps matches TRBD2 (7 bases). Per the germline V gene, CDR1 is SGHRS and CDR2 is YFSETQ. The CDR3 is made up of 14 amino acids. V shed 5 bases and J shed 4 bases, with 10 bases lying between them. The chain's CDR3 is CASSWGGGANVLTF. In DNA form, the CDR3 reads TGCGCCAGCAGTTGGGGGGGCGGGGCCAACGTCCTGACTTTC.

As DNA, the CDR3 is TGCGCCAGCAGCCAAGATGTAACTAGCATGGAGCAGTACTTC. It translates to CASSQDVTSMEQYF. J is TRBJ2-7 and V is TRBV4-1; D is perhaps TRBD2 (6 bases). Trimming left V 0 bases short and J 7 bases short, with 13 bases between. The CDR3 totals 14 residues. Germline-derived CDR1 and CDR2 are MGHRA and YSYEKL.

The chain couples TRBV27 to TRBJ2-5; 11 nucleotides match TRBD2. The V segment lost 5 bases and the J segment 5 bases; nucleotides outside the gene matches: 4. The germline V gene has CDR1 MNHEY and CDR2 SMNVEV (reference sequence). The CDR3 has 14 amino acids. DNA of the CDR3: TGTGCCAGCAGTATACTAGCGGGAGTCGAGACCCAGTACTTC. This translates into CASSILAGVETQYF.

The CDR3 DNA sequence: TGTGCCAGCAGCTTACTGTCGGGTGAGCAGTTCTTC. Translation: CASSLLSGEQFF. The chain recombines TRBV5-4 with TRBJ2-1; D gene uncertain. Deletions cut 2 bases from V and 9 bases from J, with 9 bases between. The CDR3 is 12 residues long. Germline V gene sequence: CDR1 SGHNT, CDR2 YYREEE (reference sequence).

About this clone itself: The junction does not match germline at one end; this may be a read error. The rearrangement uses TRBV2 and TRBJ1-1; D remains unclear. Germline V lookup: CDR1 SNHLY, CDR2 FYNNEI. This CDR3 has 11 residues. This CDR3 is CTSTWNTEAFF. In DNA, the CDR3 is TGTACCAGCACTTGGAACACTGAAGCTTTCTTT.

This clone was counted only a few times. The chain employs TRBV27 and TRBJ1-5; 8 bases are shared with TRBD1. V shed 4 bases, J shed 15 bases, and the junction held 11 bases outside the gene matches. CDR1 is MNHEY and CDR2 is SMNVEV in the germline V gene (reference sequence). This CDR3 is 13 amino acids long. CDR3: CASSYFGQGLVHF. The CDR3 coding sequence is TGTGCCAGCAGTTACTTCGGACAGGGTCTGGTGCATTTT.

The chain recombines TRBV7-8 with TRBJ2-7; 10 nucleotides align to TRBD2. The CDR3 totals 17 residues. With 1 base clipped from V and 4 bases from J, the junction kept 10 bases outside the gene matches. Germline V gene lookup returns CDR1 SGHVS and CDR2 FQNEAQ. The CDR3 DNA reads TGTGCCAGCAGCTTAGATACTAGCGGGATAGGGCTATACGAGCAGTACTTC. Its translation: CASSLDTSGIGLYEQYF.

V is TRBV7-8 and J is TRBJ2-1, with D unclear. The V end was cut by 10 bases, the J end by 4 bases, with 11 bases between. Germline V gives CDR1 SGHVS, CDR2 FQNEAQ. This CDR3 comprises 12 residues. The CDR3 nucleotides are TGTGCCACGAGGACCGTGTACAATGAGCAGTTCTTC. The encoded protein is CATRTVYNEQFF.

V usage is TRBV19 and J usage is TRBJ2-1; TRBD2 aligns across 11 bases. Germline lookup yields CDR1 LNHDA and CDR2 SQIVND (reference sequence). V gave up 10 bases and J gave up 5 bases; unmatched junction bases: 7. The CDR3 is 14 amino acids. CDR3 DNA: TGTGCCACCTCCCTAGCGGGAGGCCACAATGAGCAGTTCTTC. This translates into CATSLAGGHNEQFF.

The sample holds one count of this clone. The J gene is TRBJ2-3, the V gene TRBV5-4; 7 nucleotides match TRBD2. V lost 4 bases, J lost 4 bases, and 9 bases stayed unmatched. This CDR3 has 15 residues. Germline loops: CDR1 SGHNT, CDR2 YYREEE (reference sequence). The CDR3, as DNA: TGTGCCAGCAGCCTGGCTCAGCGGGGTCCAGATACGCAGTATTTT. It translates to CASSLAQRGPDTQYF.